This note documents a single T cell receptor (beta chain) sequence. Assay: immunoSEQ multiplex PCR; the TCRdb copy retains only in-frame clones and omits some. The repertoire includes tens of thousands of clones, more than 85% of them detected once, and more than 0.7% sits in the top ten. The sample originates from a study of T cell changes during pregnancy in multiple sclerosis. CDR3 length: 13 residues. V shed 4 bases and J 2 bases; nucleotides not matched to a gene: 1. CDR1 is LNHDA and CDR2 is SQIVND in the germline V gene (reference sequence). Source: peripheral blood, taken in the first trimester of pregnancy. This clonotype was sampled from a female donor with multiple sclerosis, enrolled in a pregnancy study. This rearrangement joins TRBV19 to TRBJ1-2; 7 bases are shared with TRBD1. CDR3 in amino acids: CASSTTGNYGYTF. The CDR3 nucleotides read TGTGCCAGTAGTACGACAGGGAACTATGGCTACACCTTC. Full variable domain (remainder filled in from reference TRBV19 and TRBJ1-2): DGGITQSPKYLFRKEGQNVTLSCEQNLNHDAMYWYRQDPGQGLRLIYYSQIVNDFQKGDIAEGYSVSREKKESFPLTVTSAQKNPTAFYLCASSTTGNYGYTFGSGTRLTVV.